This paragraph reports one T cell receptor (beta chain). This clonotype has ten or more counts. The target of this receptor is not known. Per-nucleotide qualities are absent, and no much larger clonotype sits a single base away. Library creation used RT-PCR. Sequencing relied on an Illumina HiSeq 2500. The public reads were reanalyzed by TCRdb: fastp trimming at Q25, MiXCR alignment, in-frame beta chains only. Rows with a matching CDR3 protein are joined into one entry that keeps the most common DNA and genes. This sample has about 780,000 distinct CDR3 sequences in its table, and around 20% of those were observed once. Together, the top ten hold 11% of the sample. The CDR3 covers 13 residues, taking in both the cysteine and the phenylalanine. The entry retains the CDR3 DNA only, 39 bases that are in frame from base 1. Looking up the germline V gene yields CDR1 ENHRY and CDR2 SYGVKD. V gives up 0 bases and J gives up 5 bases, and the segment between their germline ends measures 6 bases.

The data derive from a study of response to subunit inactivated influenza vaccine (dated by TCRdb to 2016 to 2019). At the level of the whole study: Deep quantitative T cell receptor repertoire profiling was used in the study to track responses to a trivalent subunit inactivated influenza vaccine.

Here is what the overall study found, with its caveats: It was suggested by the authors that each seasonal influenza vaccination may recruit only a limited number of new T cells.

This receptor chain uses TRBV10-3 and TRBJ2-3; the D segment cannot be called with confidence. This sample comprised PBMCs from blood, obtained approximately 5 days after vaccination. This clonotype originated in a man aged 50-59 years who received an inactivated influenza vaccine. Donor details come from another sample of the same person, matched by shared clones. The bases are TGTGCCATCAGTGAGTCGGCTAAAGATACGCAGTATTTT. Translated, this gives CAISESAKDTQYF.